This record covers a single TCR beta chain. Its antigen is still unknown. Within one base of it there is no much larger clone, and no base qualities were kept. The same CDR3 can be traced to other DNA sequences in this sample. This specimen comes from a study of blood T cell repertoires in COVID-19 (dated by TCRdb to 2020 to 2022). Notes on the research overall: The collaborator samples originated in the United States, Italy and Spain and spanned the acute and convalescent phases of COVID-19. The material from the prospective study consisted of cDNA or gDNA derived from T cells, B-cell-depleted T cells, or PBMCs. Subjects who had been exposed to COVID-19, were actively infected with it, or had recovered from it provided the deeply sampled blood TCRbeta repertoires that made up the dataset. The repertoires were released in a freely available public database meant as a resource for research on the immune response to SARS-CoV-2. The samples were drawn from the first 160 participants of the ongoing ImmuneRACE study and from under 1,500 subjects provided by 6 global collaborators. Nearly every sample came with metadata listing a de-identified subject ID, COVID-19 status, age in years and sex. Where available, HLA class I and class II types were obtained from metadata supplied by the sample provider rather than from assay-based typing. Overall study outcomes, separate from this receptor: The quantity of clinical and demographic metadata differed by source and by participant and was supplied without curation.

TCRbeta CDR3 regions were amplified from genomic DNA using the immunoSEQ Assay, a bias-controlled multiplex PCR. For the original study's pipeline: The number of nucleated cells in each sample was estimated by amplification of reference gene primers within the assay. To quantify the absolute abundance of each unique TCRbeta CDR3 rearrangement, sequence reads were collapsed and filtered. For each sample, productive Simpson clonality was calculated as the square root of Simpson's diversity index across productive rearrangements. TCRdb holds this immuneACCESS table with in-frame rearrangements only. Some clones are missing; in checked studies, unresolved V genes explain under half, and the rest has no known cause. V, J and clone size were drawn from that table, and D and trimming were deduced from the DNA. The table for this sample lists roughly 260,000 clones; around nine tenths of them were counted only once. The ten biggest clones cover under 3% of the sample.

Enrolling through a virtual design, the prospective study's participants ranged in age from roughly 18 to 95 years and lived across 20 to 25 United States geographic areas. Cohort assignment in the prospective study relied on participant-reported clinical history from a screening survey and a study questionnaire. ImmuneRACE Cohort 3 recovered participants were defined by two consecutive negative NP/OP PCR tests, healthcare professional clearance, or symptom resolution. Mobile phlebotomists in the prospective study collected whole blood, serum and a nasopharyngeal or oropharyngeal swab from every participant. Over a roughly 2-month period, participants in the prospective study had the option of providing additional blood draws and questionnaires. Before DNA extraction, prospective study blood samples were shipped either frozen or at room temperature. The germline V gene (reference sequence) sets CDR1 to DFQATT and CDR2 to SNEGSKA. Cut back by 5 bases and 2 bases, the V and J ends lie 7 bases apart. Including the terminal cysteine and phenylalanine, the CDR3 comprises 11 residues. Just CDR3 DNA is preserved here, 33 bases in frame from base 1.

The chain is assembled from TRBV20-1 and TRBJ2-7, with a weak D call of TRBD1 (6 bases match). The clonotype originates from a woman under 30 who had recovered from COVID-19. The sample comprised PBMCs or T cells enriched from blood (not recorded which). The DNA sequence reads TGCAGTGCTCGACAGGCCTACGAGCAGTACTTC. The resulting protein is CSARQAYEQYF.